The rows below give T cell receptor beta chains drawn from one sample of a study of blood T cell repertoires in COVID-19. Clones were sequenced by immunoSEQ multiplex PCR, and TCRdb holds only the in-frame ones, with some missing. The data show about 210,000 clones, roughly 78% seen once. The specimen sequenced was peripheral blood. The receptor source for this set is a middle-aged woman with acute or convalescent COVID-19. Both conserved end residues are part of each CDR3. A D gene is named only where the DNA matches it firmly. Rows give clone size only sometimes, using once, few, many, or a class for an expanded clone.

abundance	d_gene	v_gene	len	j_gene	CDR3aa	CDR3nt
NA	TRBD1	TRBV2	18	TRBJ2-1	CASSGGTGGLMSYNEQFF	TGTGCCAGCAGTGGCGGGACAGGGGGACTAATGTCCTACAATGAGCAGTTCTTC
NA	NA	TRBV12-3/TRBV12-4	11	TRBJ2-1	CASSLYGEQFF	TGTGCCAGCAGCTTATACGGTGAGCAGTTCTTC
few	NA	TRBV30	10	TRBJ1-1	CAWSHREAFF	TGTGCCTGGAGCCACAGGGAAGCTTTCTTT
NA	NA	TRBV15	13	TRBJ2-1	CATSRDRGNEQFF	TGTGCCACCAGCAGAGATCGGGGCAATGAGCAGTTCTTC
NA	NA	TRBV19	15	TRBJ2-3	CASSKRPYSTDTQYF	TGTGCCAGTAGTAAGCGACCTTATAGCACAGATACGCAGTATTTT
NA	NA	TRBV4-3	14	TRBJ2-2	CASSQDRDIGELFF	TGCGCCAGCAGCCAAGACAGGGACATCGGGGAGCTGTTTTTT
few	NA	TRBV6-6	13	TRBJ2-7	CASNSGQSYEQYF	TGTGCCAGCAATTCCGGACAGTCCTACGAGCAGTACTTC
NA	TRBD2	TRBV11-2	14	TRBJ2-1	CASSSGLAGGEQFF	TGTGCCAGCAGCTCGGGACTAGCGGGGGGGGAGCAGTTCTTC
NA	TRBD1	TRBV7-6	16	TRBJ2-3	CASSLGQGRTTDTQYF	TGTGCCAGCAGCCTTGGACAGGGAAGAACCACAGATACGCAGTATTTT
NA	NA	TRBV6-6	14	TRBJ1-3	CASSPPSAGNTIYF	TGTGCCAGCAGTCCTCCCAGCGCTGGAAACACCATATATTTT
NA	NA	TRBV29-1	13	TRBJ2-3	CSADSGGTDTQYF	TGCAGCGCCGATTCGGGAGGCACAGATACGCAGTATTTT
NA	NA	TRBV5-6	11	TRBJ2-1	CASTQYNEQFF	TGTGCCAGCACCCAATACAATGAGCAGTTCTTC
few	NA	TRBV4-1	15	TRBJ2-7	CASSQEATRSYEQYF	TGCGCCAGCAGCCAAGAGGCGACTAGATCCTACGAGCAGTACTTC
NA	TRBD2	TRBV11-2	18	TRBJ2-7	CASSRTGLAGGATYEQYF	TGTGCCAGCAGCCGGACCGGACTAGCGGGAGGGGCCACCTACGAGCAGTACTTC
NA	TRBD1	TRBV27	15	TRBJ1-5	CATSQGTGAIQPQHF	TGTGCCACCTCCCAAGGGACAGGGGCTATTCAGCCCCAGCATTTT
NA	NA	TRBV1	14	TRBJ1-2	CTSSQDHPNYGYTF	TGCACCAGCAGCCAAGATCATCCTAACTATGGCTACACCTTC
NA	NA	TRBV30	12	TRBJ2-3	CAWSPRGDTQYF	TGTGCCTGGAGCCCCCGGGGAGATACGCAGTATTTT
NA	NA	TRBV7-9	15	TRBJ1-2	CASSLGWRVRDGYTF	TGTGCCAGCAGCTTAGGGTGGAGGGTAAGGGATGGCTACACCTTC
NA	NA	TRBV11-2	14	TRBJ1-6	CASAKRTTGSPLHF	TGTGCCAGCGCTAAAAGGACGACGGGATCACCCCTCCACTTT
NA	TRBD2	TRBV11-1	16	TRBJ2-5	CASSPNAGGRLETQYF	TGTGCCAGCAGCCCGAACGCGGGAGGGCGTTTAGAGACCCAGTACTTC
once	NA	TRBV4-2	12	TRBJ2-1	CASSLLGDEQFF	TGTGCCAGCAGCCTATTGGGCGATGAGCAGTTCTTC
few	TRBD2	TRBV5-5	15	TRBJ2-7	CASRELAASSYEQYF	TGTGCCAGCAGGGAACTAGCGGCTAGCTCCTACGAGCAGTACTTC
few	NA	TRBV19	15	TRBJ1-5	CASSTSGVSNQPQHF	TGTGCCAGTAGTACCTCCGGGGTTAGCAATCAGCCCCAGCATTTT
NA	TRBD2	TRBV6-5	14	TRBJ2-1	CASSTSGGYNEQFF	TGTGCCAGCAGTACTAGCGGGGGGTACAATGAGCAGTTCTTC
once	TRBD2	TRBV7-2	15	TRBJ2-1	CASSQGLAGLNEQFF	TGTGCCAGCAGCCAGGGACTAGCGGGGTTAAATGAGCAGTTCTTC
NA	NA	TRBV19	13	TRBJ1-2	CASRRPTNYGYTF	TGTGCCAGTAGGAGGCCTACTAACTATGGCTACACCTTC
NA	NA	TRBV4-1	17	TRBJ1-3	CASSQDPQGISGNTIYF	TGCGCCAGCAGCCAAGACCCCCAGGGAATCTCTGGAAACACCATATATTTT
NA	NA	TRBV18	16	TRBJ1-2	CASSLPDRRSNYGYTF	TGTGCCAGCTCACTGCCGGACAGACGATCTAACTATGGCTACACCTTC
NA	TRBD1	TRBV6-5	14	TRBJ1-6	CASRAGTGVRPLHF	TGTGCCAGCAGAGCCGGGACAGGGGTCAGACCCCTCCACTTT
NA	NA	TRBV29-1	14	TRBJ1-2	CSTSDRLANYGYTF	TGCAGCACGAGTGACAGGTTAGCTAACTATGGCTACACCTTC
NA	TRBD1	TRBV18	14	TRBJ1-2	CASSSQTGSEGYTF	TGTGCCAGCTCATCCCAGACAGGGTCCGAAGGCTACACCTTC
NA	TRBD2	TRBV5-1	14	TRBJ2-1	CASSLASGEGEQFF	TGCGCCAGCAGCTTGGCTAGCGGGGAGGGTGAGCAGTTCTTC
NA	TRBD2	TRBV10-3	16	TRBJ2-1	CAISEFTSGGRDEQFF	TGTGCCATCAGTGAGTTCACTAGCGGGGGCCGGGATGAGCAGTTCTTC
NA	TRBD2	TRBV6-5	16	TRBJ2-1	CASSYGTSGGVNEQFF	TGTGCCAGCAGTTATGGTACTAGCGGGGGGGTCAATGAGCAGTTCTTC
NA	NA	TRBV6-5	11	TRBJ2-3	CASSQGDTQYF	TGTGCCAGCAGTCAGGGGGATACGCAGTATTTT
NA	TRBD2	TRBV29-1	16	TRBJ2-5	CSVGTSGSVGQETQYF	TGCAGCGTTGGGACTAGCGGGAGCGTTGGCCAAGAGACCCAGTACTTC
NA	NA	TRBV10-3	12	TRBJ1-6	CASGQHNSPLHF	TGTGCCAGCGGACAGCATAATTCACCCCTCCACTTT
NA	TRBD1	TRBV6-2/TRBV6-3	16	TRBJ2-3	CASSTRQGAFTDTQYF	TGTGCCAGCAGCACCCGACAGGGGGCTTTCACAGATACGCAGTATTTT
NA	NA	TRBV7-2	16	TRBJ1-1	CASSLVAGPRGTEAFF	TGTGCCAGCAGCTTAGTGGCAGGCCCTAGGGGCACTGAAGCTTTCTTT
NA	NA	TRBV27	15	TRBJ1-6	CASSFSTVNNSPLHF	TGTGCCAGCAGTTTTTCCACAGTTAATAATTCACCCCTCCACTTT
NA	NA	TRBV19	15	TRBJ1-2	CASRVLRGVGYGYTF	TGTGCCAGTAGAGTCCTACGGGGGGTAGGCTATGGCTACACCTTC
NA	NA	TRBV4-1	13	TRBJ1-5	CASSRTENQPQHF	TGCGCCAGCAGCCGGACAGAGAATCAGCCCCAGCATTTT
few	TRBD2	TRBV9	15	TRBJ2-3	CASSARGAHGDTQYF	TGTGCCAGCAGCGCGCGGGGGGCCCACGGAGATACGCAGTATTTT
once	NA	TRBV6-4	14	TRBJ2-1	CASSVRGDYNEQFF	TGTGCCAGCAGTGTCCGGGGAGATTACAATGAGCAGTTCTTC
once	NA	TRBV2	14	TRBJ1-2	CASSSGTSLYGYTF	TGTGCCAGCAGTTCCGGGACTTCCCTATATGGCTACACCTTC
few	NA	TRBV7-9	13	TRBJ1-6	CASSVLSDSPLHF	TGTGCCAGCAGTGTCCTTTCGGATTCACCCCTCCACTTT
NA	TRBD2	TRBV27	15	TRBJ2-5	CASSLLAGGGETQYF	TGTGCCAGCAGTTTACTAGCGGGAGGAGGAGAGACCCAGTACTTC
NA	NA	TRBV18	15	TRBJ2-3	CASSRSGLDTDTQYF	TGTGCCAGCTCACGCTCTGGGCTGGACACAGATACGCAGTATTTT
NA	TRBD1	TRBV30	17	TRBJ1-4	CAWSVSRTGGINEKLFF	TGTGCCTGGAGTGTCAGTAGGACAGGCGGAATTAATGAAAAACTGTTTTTT
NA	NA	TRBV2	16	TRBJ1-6	CASMFGSIRGNSPLHF	TGTGCCAGCATGTTCGGGAGCATCCGGGGCAATTCACCCCTCCACTTT
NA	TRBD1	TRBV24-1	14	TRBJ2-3	CATKGAGLADTQYF	TGTGCCACCAAGGGGGCAGGGCTCGCAGATACGCAGTATTTT
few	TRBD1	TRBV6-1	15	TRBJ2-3	CASSDTGAVTDTQYF	TGTGCCAGCAGTGACACAGGGGCGGTGACAGATACGCAGTATTTT
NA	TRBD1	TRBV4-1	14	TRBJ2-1	CASSFWTGGNEQFF	TGCGCCAGCAGCTTTTGGACAGGGGGCAATGAGCAGTTCTTC
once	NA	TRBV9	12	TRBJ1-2	CASSAQGFGYTF	TGTGCCAGCAGCGCACAGGGATTTGGCTACACCTTC
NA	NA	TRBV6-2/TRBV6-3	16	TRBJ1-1	CASSFVFPESNTEAFF	TGTGCCAGCAGTTTCGTTTTTCCAGAATCGAACACTGAAGCTTTCTTT
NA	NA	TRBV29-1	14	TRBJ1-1	CSGGAAGLNTEAFF	TGCAGCGGCGGGGCGGCAGGGCTGAACACTGAAGCTTTCTTT
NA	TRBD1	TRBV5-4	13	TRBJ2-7	CASSLTGSHEQYF	TGTGCCAGCAGCCTGACAGGGTCCCACGAGCAGTACTTC
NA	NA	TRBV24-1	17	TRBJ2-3	CATSDLSSALNTDTQYF	TGTGCCACCAGTGATTTATCTAGTGCCCTAAACACAGATACGCAGTATTTT
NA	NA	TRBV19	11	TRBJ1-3	CASRKGNTIYF	TGTGCCAGCAGGAAGGGAAACACCATATATTTT